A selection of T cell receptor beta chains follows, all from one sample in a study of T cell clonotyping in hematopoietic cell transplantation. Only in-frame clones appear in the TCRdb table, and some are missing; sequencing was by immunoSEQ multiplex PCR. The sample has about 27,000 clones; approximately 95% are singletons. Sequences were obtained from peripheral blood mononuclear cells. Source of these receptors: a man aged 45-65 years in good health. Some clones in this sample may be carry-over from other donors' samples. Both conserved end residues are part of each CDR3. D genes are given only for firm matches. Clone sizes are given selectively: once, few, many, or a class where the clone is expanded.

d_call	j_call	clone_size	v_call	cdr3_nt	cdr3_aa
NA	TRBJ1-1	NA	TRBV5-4	TGTGCCAGCAGCTTTCGCACAGGGAGGACTTTCTTT	CASSFRTGRTFF
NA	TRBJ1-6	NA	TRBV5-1	TGCGCCAGCAGAGATCGACCCTATAATTCACCCCTCCACTTT	CASRDRPYNSPLHF
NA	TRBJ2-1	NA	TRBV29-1	TGCAGCGTCAGAAGGGAGAATTCCTACAATGAGCAGTTCTTC	CSVRRENSYNEQFF
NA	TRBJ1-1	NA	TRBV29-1	TGCAGCCCCCCGAAGGGCAGGTCTCACACTGAAGCTTTCTTT	CSPPKGRSHTEAFF
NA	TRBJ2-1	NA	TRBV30	TGTGCCTGGAGTGTAAGGGCAGACTACAATGAGCAGTTCTTC	CAWSVRADYNEQFF
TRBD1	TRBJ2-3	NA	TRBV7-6	TGTGCCAGCAGCTTGGGACAGGGGCTTGCGTACTCAGATACGCAGTATTTT	CASSLGQGLAYSDTQYF
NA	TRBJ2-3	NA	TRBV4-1	TGCGCCAGCAACAGAGGGGAGACAGATACGCAGTATTTT	CASNRGETDTQYF
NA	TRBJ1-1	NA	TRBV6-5	TGTGCCAGCAGGGATATAAACGTGAACACTGAAGCTTTCTTT	CASRDINVNTEAFF
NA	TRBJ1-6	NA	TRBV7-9	TGTGCCAGCAGCCCGCGAATCAGGGATTCACCCCTCCACTTT	CASSPRIRDSPLHF
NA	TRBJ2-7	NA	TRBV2	TGTGCCAGTAGCACCGACTATTCCTACGAGCAGTACTTC	CASSTDYSYEQYF
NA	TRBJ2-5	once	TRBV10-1	TGCGCCAGCAGTGAAGGACGGGGTAAAGAGACCCAGTACTTC	CASSEGRGKETQYF
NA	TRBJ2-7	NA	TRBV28	TGTGCCAGCAGTTTCCCAAGTGGGGGGAGCTACGAGCAGTACTTC	CASSFPSGGSYEQYF
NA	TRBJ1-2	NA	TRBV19	TGTGCCAGTAGTATTATGGGTCGAGGCTATGGCTACACCTTC	CASSIMGRGYGYTF
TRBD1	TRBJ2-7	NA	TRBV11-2	TGTGCCAGCAGCTTAGTAAGGGGGCGGTTCGAGCAGTACTTC	CASSLVRGRFEQYF
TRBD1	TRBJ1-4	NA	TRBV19	TGTGCCAGTACCCCGGACAGGGTCAATGAAAAACTGTTTTTT	CASTPDRVNEKLFF
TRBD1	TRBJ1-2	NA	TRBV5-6	TGTGCCAGCAGCTTGGTACAGGGGATGAATGGCTACACCTTC	CASSLVQGMNGYTF
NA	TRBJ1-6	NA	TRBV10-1	TGCGCCAGCAGTGAGTCGACAGGAAATCGGAATTCACCCCTCCACTTT	CASSESTGNRNSPLHF
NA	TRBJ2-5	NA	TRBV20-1	TGCAGTGGACCCCATGGGGAGACCCAGTACTTC	CSGPHGETQYF
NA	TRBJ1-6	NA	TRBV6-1	TGTGCCAGCAGTCTCGCCGGGCAAGCGAGTTCACTCCTCCACTTT	CASSLAGQASSLLHF
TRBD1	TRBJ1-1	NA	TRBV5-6	TGTGCCAGCAGCGACCGGGACAGGTTGAACACTGAAGCTTTCTTT	CASSDRDRLNTEAFF
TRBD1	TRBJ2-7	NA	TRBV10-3	TGTGCCATCAGTCGGACAGGGATTGAGCAGTACTTC	CAISRTGIEQYF
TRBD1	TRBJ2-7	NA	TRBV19	TGTGCCAGTAGTATAGATTACGGAGACAGGGGAACCTACGAGCAGTACTTC	CASSIDYGDRGTYEQYF
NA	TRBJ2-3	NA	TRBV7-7	TGTGCCAGCAGCTTAACCGGGGCGGCCGATACGCAGTATTTT	CASSLTGAADTQYF
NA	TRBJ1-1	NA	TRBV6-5	TGTGCCAGCAGTTACGGGCCCTCCGTAGCTTTCTTT	CASSYGPSVAFF
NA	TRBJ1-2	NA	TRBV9	TGTGCCAGCAGCCTCACCCCAGGACTTGACTATGGCTACACCTTC	CASSLTPGLDYGYTF
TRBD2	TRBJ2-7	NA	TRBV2	TGTGCCAGCAGTGAACAGCGGGGAACCTACGAGCAGTACTTC	CASSEQRGTYEQYF
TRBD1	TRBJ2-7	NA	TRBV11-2	TGTGCCAGCAGCAACCGGACAGGGGCGTCTCGGTTCGAGCAGTACTTC	CASSNRTGASRFEQYF
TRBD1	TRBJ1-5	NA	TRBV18	TGTGCCAGCTCACATTCTACGGGGACAGGGCAGCCCCAGCATTTT	CASSHSTGTGQPQHF